Shown below are 31 T cell receptor beta chains from a single sample sequenced in a study of T cell responses to AZD1222 COVID-19 vaccine. Measured with immunoSEQ multiplex PCR; TCRdb has only the in-frame clones, and not every one. This sample yields 150,000 or so clones, of which 70% to 90% are seen a single time; 5.5% to 6% belongs to the top ten. The sequencing used peripheral blood, collected on day 0 of MenACWY control vaccination. The receptors originated from an adult in good health.

The chain couples TRBV6-5 to TRBJ1-4; D is perhaps TRBD1 (5 bases). Germline CDR1 is MNHEY and CDR2 is SVGAGI. Trimming removed 5 bases at V and 7 bases at J, with 14 bases between. CDR3 length: 14 residues. CDR3 sequence reads: CASSTPGLSEKLFF. CDR3 bases: TGTGCCAGCAGTACGCCAGGGTTAAGTGAAAAACTGTTTTTT.

J is TRBJ2-7 and V is TRBV5-5; 9 bases match TRBD1. The CDR3 consists of 14 residues. The V segment lost 5 bases and the J segment 4 bases; nucleotides outside the gene matches: 7. Per the germline V gene, CDR1 is SGHKS and CDR2 is YYEKEE (reference sequence). CDR3 amino acids: CASRGTGKAYEQYF. The CDR3 DNA is TGTGCCAGCAGAGGGACAGGGAAGGCGTACGAGCAGTACTTC.

This chain links TRBV15 with TRBJ2-7; 8 bases agree with TRBD1. The CDR3 covers 17 residues. From germline, CDR1 is LNHNV and CDR2 YYDKDF (reference sequence). Trimming took 3 bases from V and 7 from J; bases not matched to a gene: 17. The CDR3 loop is CATSSYAPGQGAREQYF. The DNA of the CDR3 is TGTGCCACCAGCAGTTACGCCCCAGGGCAGGGGGCGCGTGAGCAGTACTTC.

This clone was recorded only once. The chain combines TRBV7-9 with TRBJ1-1, with no clear D. The CDR3 covers 13 residues. Between the trimmed V and J ends, which lost 2 bases and 1 base, there was a span of 5 bases. Germline V lookup: CDR1 SEHNR, CDR2 FQNEAQ (reference sequence). CDR3 amino acids: CASSLQSNTEAFF. The CDR3 region has the DNA TGTGCCAGCAGCTTACAGTCGAACACTGAAGCTTTCTTT.

V usage is TRBV4-3 and J usage is TRBJ1-1; D possibly corresponds to TRBD1 (6 bases). This CDR3 contains 16 residues. The V gene lost 0 bases and the J gene lost 5 bases, with 16 bases spanning the gap. Germline V lookup: CDR1 LGHNA, CDR2 YSLEER. Written as DNA, the CDR3 is TGCGCCAGCAGCCAAGATCAGGGACGGAGGGGGACTGAAGCTTTCTTT. It yields the protein CASSQDQGRRGTEAFF.

The rearrangement joins TRBV7-2 to TRBJ1-5; 8 bases align to TRBD1. The CDR3 spans 15 residues. CDR1 and CDR2 (germline): SGHTA, FQGNSA. The V and J ends lost 5 bases and 7 bases, in that order; junction bases with no gene match: 10. DNA for the CDR3: TGTGCCAGCAGCGCGTGGGGGACAGGTGGGCAGCCCCAGCATTTT. Amino acids: CASSAWGTGGQPQHF.

As concerns this clone: The junction departs from germline at one end; a sequencing error may be responsible. The V call is TRBV27, the J call TRBJ1-2, with D unclear. The CDR3 contains 13 residues. Germline values: CDR1 MNHEY, CDR2 SMNVEV (reference sequence). CDR3 nucleotides: TGTGCCAGCAGCGACGGACTCCCGGGGTATACGGCCTTC. This gives the protein CASSDGLPGYTAF.

This clone was observed once. J is TRBJ2-7 and V is TRBV6-2 or TRBV6-3, with a possible D match to TRBD1 (7 bases). The CDR3 runs 12 residues. V gave up 4 bases and J gave up 8 bases, with 12 bases separating them. CDR1 and CDR2 (germline): MNHEY, SVGEGT. The CDR3: CASSSQGGQQYV. The CDR3 DNA is TGTGCCAGCAGTTCCCAGGGGGGCCAGCAGTACGTC.

This clone came up once. The sample carries other DNA sequences with the same CDR3. The V gene is TRBV5-1, the J gene TRBJ2-1; the match to TRBD2 covers 11 bases. The CDR3 contains 15 residues. Germline assignment: CDR1 SGHRS and CDR2 YFSETQ. The ends lost 7 bases at V and 3 bases at J; junction bases unmatched: 6. The CDR3 here is CASSLGTSGYNEQFF. CDR3 DNA sequence: TGCGCCAGCTCCTTGGGGACTAGCGGCTACAATGAGCAGTTCTTC. The full variable domain, with the rest looked up from reference TRBV5-1 and TRBJ2-1, is KAGVTQTPRYLIKTRGQQVTLSCSPISGHRSVSWYQQTPGQGLQFLFEYFSETQRNKGNFPGRFSGRQFSNSRSEMNVSTLELGDSALYLCASSLGTSGYNEQFFGPGTRLTVL.

J is TRBJ1-1 and V is TRBV3-1 (or the pseudogene TRBV3-2), with D perhaps matching TRBD1 (5 bases). The CDR3 consists of 13 residues. Trimming shortened V by 4 bases and J by 11 bases, and 17 bases separated the two germline ends. In germline, CDR1 is LGHDT, CDR2 YNNKEL (reference sequence). Written as DNA, the CDR3 is TGTGCCAGCAGCCCGCATAGGGGCTTGGGGGCTTTCTTT. This sequence encodes CASSPHRGLGAFF.

V is TRBV2 and J is TRBJ2-7; the match to TRBD1 covers 10 bases. The germline gives CDR1 SNHLY, CDR2 FYNNEI. V lost 7 bases, J lost 3 bases, and 6 bases stayed unmatched. CDR3 size: 14 residues. The CDR3 bases are TGTGCCAGCAAAGGGACAGGGGTGAACTACGAGCAGTACGTC. It encodes CASKGTGVNYEQYV.

Details on this clone: The junction departs from germline at one end; a sequencing error may be responsible. V is TRBV7-7 and J is TRBJ2-2; D is undetermined. This CDR3 comprises 12 residues. Germline CDR1 and CDR2: SSHAT and FNYEAQ (reference sequence). In nucleotides, the CDR3 is TGTGCTAGCAGTTACCCTGGGGGGGAGCTGTTTTTT. As protein: CASSYPGGELFF. Full variable domain (outside the CDR3, taken from reference TRBV7-7 and TRBJ2-2): GAGVSQSPRYKVTKRGQDVTLRCDPISSHATLYWYQQALGQGPEFLTYFNYEAQPDKSGLPSDRFSAERPEGSISTLTIQRTEQRDSAMYRCASSYPGGELFFGEGSRLTVL.

CDR3 in DNA: TGTGCCAGCACCCGCTGGACTAGCGGCAATGAGCAGTTCTTC. Protein sequence: CASTRWTSGNEQFF. The rearrangement joins TRBV7-8 to TRBJ2-1, with 10 positions matching TRBD2. The germline gives CDR1 SGHVS, CDR2 FQNEAQ. V trimming: 7 bases; J trimming: 6 bases; junction bases outside the gene matches: 6. CDR3 size: 14 residues.

This rearrangement joins TRBV6-2 or TRBV6-3 to TRBJ1-1; D is undetermined. Germline CDR1 is MNHEY and CDR2 is SVGEGT. Trimming took off 3 bases at V and 3 bases at J, with 5 bases between the two ends. This CDR3 is built from 12 residues. DNA of the CDR3: TGTGCCAGCAGTTATTACTACACTGAAGCTTTCTTT. It translates to CASSYYYTEAFF.

This chain uses TRBV2 with TRBJ1-5; tentative D call: TRBD1 (6 bases). The germline V gene encodes CDR1 SNHLY and CDR2 FYNNEI. Trimming removed 4 bases at V and 4 bases at J, with 20 bases between. The CDR3 is 17 residues long. In DNA form, the CDR3 reads TGTGCCAGCAGTGGAATAGCGGGCAGGGGCGGAAATCAGCCCCAGCATTTT. Encoded protein: CASSGIAGRGGNQPQHF.

This sequence joins TRBV4-2 and TRBJ2-3; possible D gene TRBD2, 5 bases. The CDR3 length is 13 residues. V shed 0 bases and J shed 5 bases, with 6 bases lying between them. CDR1 is LGHNA, CDR2 YNFKEQ, per germline. The CDR3 sequence is CASSQDRGDTQYF. The CDR3 region has the DNA TGTGCCAGCAGCCAAGATCGGGGAGATACGCAGTATTTT.

This chain connects TRBV19 to TRBJ1-3, with 7 bases identical to TRBD1. Germline assignment: CDR1 LNHDA and CDR2 SQIVND (reference sequence). The CDR3 consists of 14 residues. The ends lost 6 bases at V and 4 bases at J; junction bases unmatched: 6. The CDR3 DNA is TGTGCCAGTAGCTTACAGGGGCTCGGAAACACCATATATTTT. Encoded protein: CASSLQGLGNTIYF.

The chain links TRBV28 to TRBJ1-5, with D maybe TRBD1 (5 bases). Germline V lookup: CDR1 MDHEN, CDR2 SYDVKM. With 1 base removed from V and 2 bases from J, the gap between germline ends came to 15 bases. The CDR3 length is 17 residues. This CDR3 reads CASSLFGGDSGNQPQHF. CDR3 in DNA: TGTGCCAGCAGTTTATTTGGTGGAGACAGTGGCAATCAGCCCCAGCATTTT.

The CDR3 DNA reads TGTGCCAGCAGTCCGACAGAGAACACCGGGGAGCTGTTTTTT. Residues: CASSPTENTGELFF. The rearrangement joins TRBV2 to TRBJ2-2; D may be TRBD1 (5 bases). CDR1 SNHLY and CDR2 FYNNEI come from the germline V gene. This CDR3 comprises 14 residues. V lost 5 bases to trimming and J lost 1 base, with 8 bases between them.

This clone was seen once. The chain links TRBV3-1 (or the pseudogene TRBV3-2) to TRBJ1-1, with D uncertain. V lost 1 base to trimming and J lost 1 base, with 10 bases between them. The germline V gene has CDR1 LGHDT and CDR2 YNNKEL (reference sequence). The CDR3 contains 15 residues. In DNA, the CDR3 is TGTGCCAGCAGCCAAGGGGGAGCCAGGAACACTGAAGCTTTCTTT. Translating it yields CASSQGGARNTEAFF.

In this sample, this clone turned up a few times. The chain combines TRBV7-9 with TRBJ2-2, with D hard to call. Trimming took off 5 bases at V and 2 bases at J, with 6 bases between the two ends. The CDR3 extends over 13 amino acids. The germline V gene encodes CDR1 SEHNR and CDR2 FQNEAQ (reference sequence). The CDR3 loop is CASSPFNTGELFF. The CDR3 DNA follows: TGTGCCAGCAGCCCTTTCAACACCGGGGAGCTGTTTTTT. Full variable domain (outside the CDR3, taken from reference TRBV7-9 and TRBJ2-2): DTGVSQNPRHKITKRGQNVTFRCDPISEHNRLYWYRQTLGQGPEFLTYFQNEAQLEKSRLLSDRFSAERPKGSFSTLEIQRTEQGDSAMYLCASSPFNTGELFFGEGSRLTVL.

This clone came up once. This sequence joins TRBV19 and TRBJ2-1, with TRBD2 matching 7 bases. The CDR3 runs 18 residues. V lost 0 bases and J lost 6; bases outside the gene matches: 14. The V gene's germline CDR1 is LNHDA and CDR2 SQIVND (reference sequence). The CDR3 reads CASSIDSGGSGIFNEQFF. CDR3 DNA: TGTGCCAGTAGTATAGACTCCGGGGGAAGCGGGATTTTCAATGAGCAGTTCTTC.

The genes are TRBV12-3 or TRBV12-4 and TRBJ2-5; no clear D. The CDR3 sequence is 12 residues long. The V end was cut by 8 bases, the J end by 1 base, with 8 bases between. The CDR3 loop is CASGGSQETQYF. The CDR3, as DNA: TGTGCCAGCGGTGGCAGCCAAGAGACCCAGTACTTC.

The V and J genes are TRBV12-5 and TRBJ1-1, with unresolved D. Germline values: CDR1 LGHNT, CDR2 FRNRAP. V was trimmed by 0 bases and J by 1 base, leaving 12 bases between them. The CDR3 has 16 residues. The DNA for the CDR3 is TGTGCTAGTGGTTTGGTACAGCTGGCAAGGAACACTGAAGCTTTCTTT. Protein: CASGLVQLARNTEAFF.

This clone was detected only once. The gene calls are TRBV7-9 and TRBJ2-7; 10 bases are a match to TRBD2. The trim removed 5 bases at V and 1 base at J, leaving 8 bases unmatched. Germline assignment: CDR1 SEHNR and CDR2 FQNEAQ (reference sequence). The CDR3 loop spans 16 amino acids. CDR3 residues: CASSPSGTSVSYEQYV. CDR3 nucleotide sequence: TGTGCCAGCAGCCCCTCCGGGACTAGCGTTTCCTACGAGCAGTACGTC.

The V gene is TRBV5-1, the J gene TRBJ2-3; D might be TRBD1 or TRBD2, each matching 5 bases. Germline loops: CDR1 SGHRS, CDR2 YFSETQ. This CDR3 has 13 amino acids. V was pared by 4 bases and J by 6 bases, with 12 bases between. In DNA form, the CDR3 reads TGCGCCAGCAGCGAGGGGCCAGGCGATACGCAGTATTTT. This encodes CASSEGPGDTQYF. The variable domain in full, completed from reference TRBV5-1 and TRBJ2-3, reads KAGVTQTPRYLIKTRGQQVTLSCSPISGHRSVSWYQQTPGQGLQFLFEYFSETQRNKGNFPGRFSGRQFSNSRSEMNVSTLELGDSALYLCASSEGPGDTQYFGPGTRLTVL.

The chain has TRBV9 and TRBJ2-2; D remains ambiguous. CDR3 length: 14 residues. Trimming took off 2 bases at V and 0 bases at J, with 5 bases between the two ends. Germline-derived CDR1 and CDR2 are SGDLS and YYNGEE. CDR3 bases: TGTGCCAGCAGCGTCAGACCGAACACCGGGGAGCTGTTTTTT. Translation: CASSVRPNTGELFF.

The gene calls are TRBV18 and TRBJ1-3; 8 bases are shared with TRBD1. This CDR3 has 15 amino acids. V shed 8 bases, J shed 0 bases, and the junction held 6 bases outside the gene matches. CDR1 and CDR2 from the germline V gene are KGHSH and LQKENI. In DNA form, the CDR3 reads TGTGCCAGCACCCGGACAGGGAACTCTGGAAACACCATATATTTT. Amino acid sequence: CASTRTGNSGNTIYF.

The rearrangement joins TRBV7-8 to TRBJ1-2; D not certain. The germline V gene encodes CDR1 SGHVS and CDR2 FQNEAQ. The CDR3 has 16 amino acids. V lost 4 bases and J lost 0, with 15 bases in between. The DNA for the CDR3 is TGTGCCAGCAGCTCCGGAGGCGGGCGGACTAACTATGGCTACACCTTC. This sequence encodes CASSSGGGRTNYGYTF. Full variable domain (remainder filled in from reference TRBV7-8 and TRBJ1-2): GAGVSQSPRYKVAKRGQDVALRCDPISGHVSLFWYQQALGQGPEFLTYFQNEAQLDKSGLPSDRFFAERPEGSVSTLKIQRTQQEDSAVYLCASSSGGGRTNYGYTFGSGTRLTVV.

CDR3 region: CATSETAAPHEQYF. The CDR3 region has the DNA TGTGCCACCAGTGAAACCGCAGCCCCCCACGAGCAGTACTTC. The chain combines TRBV24-1 with TRBJ2-7, with D hard to call. The V gene lost 4 bases and the J gene lost 5 bases, with 14 bases spanning the gap. The CDR3 contains 14 residues. CDR1 and CDR2 (germline): KGHDR, SFDVKD.

The rearrangement joins TRBV6-5 to TRBJ1-2; TRBD1 is a possible D gene (6 bases). Trimming pared 2 bases from V and 5 bases from J, leaving 15 bases between. The germline CDR1 and CDR2 sequences are MNHEY and SVGAGI. The CDR3 consists of 15 residues. DNA for the CDR3: TGTGCCAGCAGTTACGGGGGGGCGTCGGCGTATGGCTACACCTTC. It yields the protein CASSYGGASAYGYTF.